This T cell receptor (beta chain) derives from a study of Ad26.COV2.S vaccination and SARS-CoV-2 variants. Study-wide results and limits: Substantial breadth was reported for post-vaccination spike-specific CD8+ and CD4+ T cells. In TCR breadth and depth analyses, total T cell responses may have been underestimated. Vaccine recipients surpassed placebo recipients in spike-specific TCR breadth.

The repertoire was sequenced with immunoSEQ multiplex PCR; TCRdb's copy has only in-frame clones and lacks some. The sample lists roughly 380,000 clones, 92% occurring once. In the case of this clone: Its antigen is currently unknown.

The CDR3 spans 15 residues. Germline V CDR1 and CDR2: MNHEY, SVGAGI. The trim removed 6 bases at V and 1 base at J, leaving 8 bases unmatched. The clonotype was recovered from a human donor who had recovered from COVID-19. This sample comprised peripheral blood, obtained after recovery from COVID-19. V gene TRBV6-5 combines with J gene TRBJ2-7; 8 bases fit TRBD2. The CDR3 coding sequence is TGTGCCAGCAGCCCCCGGAGCGGGGGATCCTACGAGCAGTACTTC. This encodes CASSPRSGGSYEQYF.